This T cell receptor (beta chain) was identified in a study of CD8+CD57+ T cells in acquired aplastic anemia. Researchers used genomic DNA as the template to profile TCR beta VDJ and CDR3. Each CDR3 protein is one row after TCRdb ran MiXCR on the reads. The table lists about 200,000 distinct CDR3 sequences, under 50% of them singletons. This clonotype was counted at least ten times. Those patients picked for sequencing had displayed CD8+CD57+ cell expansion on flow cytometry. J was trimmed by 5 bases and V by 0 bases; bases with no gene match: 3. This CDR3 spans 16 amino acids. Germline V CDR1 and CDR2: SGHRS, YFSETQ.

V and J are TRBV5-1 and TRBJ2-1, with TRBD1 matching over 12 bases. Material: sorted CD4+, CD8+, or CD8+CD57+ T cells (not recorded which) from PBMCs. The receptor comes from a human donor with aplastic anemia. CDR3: CASSLVGQGANNEQFF. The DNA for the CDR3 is TGCGCCAGCAGCTTGGTGGGACAGGGGGCCAACAATGAGCAGTTCTTC.